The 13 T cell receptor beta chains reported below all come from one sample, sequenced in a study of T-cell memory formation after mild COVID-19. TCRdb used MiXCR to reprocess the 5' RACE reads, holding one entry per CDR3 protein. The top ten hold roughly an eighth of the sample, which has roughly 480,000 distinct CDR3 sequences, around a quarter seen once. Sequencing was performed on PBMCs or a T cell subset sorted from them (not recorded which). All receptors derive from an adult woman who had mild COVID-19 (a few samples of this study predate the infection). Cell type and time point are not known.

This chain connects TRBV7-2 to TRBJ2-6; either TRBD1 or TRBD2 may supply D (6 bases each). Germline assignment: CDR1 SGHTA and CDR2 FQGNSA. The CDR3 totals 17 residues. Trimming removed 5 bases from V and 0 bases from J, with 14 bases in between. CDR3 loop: CASSQKGGSSGANVLTF. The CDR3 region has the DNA TGTGCCAGCAGCCAAAAGGGGGGTTCCTCTGGGGCCAACGTCCTGACTTTC.

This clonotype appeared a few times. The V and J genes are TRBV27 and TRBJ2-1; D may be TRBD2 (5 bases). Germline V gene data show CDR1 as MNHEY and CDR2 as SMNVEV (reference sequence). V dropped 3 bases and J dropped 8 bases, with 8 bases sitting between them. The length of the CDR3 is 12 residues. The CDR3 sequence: CASSFSGYEQFF. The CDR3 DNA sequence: TGTGCCAGCAGTTTCTCGGGGTATGAGCAGTTCTTC.

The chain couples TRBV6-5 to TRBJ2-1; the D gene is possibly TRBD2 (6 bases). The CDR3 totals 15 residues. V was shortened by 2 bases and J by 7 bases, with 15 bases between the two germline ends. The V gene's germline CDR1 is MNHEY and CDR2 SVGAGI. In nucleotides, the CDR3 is TGTGCCAGCAGTTACCCGAACGAAGGGAGGAATGAGCAGTTCTTC. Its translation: CASSYPNEGRNEQFF.

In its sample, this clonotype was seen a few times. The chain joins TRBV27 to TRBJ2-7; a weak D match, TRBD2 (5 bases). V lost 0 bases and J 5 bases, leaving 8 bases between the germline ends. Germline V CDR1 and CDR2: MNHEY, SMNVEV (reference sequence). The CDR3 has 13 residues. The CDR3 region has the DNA TGTGCCAGCAGTTTATCCGGGAAGCACGAGCAGTACTTC. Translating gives CASSLSGKHEQYF.

CDR3 sequence (DNA): TGTGCCAGCAGCGTAGGCCCCACGTCGTACGAGCAGTACTTC. Its protein is CASSVGPTSYEQYF. The rearrangement joins TRBV9 to TRBJ2-7; D is undetermined. The CDR3 sequence is 14 residues long. Per germline, CDR1 SGDLS and CDR2 YYNGEE. Trimming left V 0 bases short and J 4 bases short, with 11 bases between.

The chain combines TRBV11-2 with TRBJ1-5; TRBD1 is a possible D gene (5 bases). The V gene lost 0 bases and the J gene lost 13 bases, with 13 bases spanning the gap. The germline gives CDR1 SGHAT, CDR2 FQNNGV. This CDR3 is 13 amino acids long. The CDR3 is CASSLDQGRPQHF. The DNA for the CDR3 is TGTGCCAGCAGCTTAGATCAGGGCAGACCTCAGCATTTT.

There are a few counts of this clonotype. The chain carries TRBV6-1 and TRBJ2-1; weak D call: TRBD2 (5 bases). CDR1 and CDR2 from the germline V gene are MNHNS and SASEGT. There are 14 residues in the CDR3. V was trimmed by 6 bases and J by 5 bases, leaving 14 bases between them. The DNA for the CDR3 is TGTGCCAGCAGCTCGAGGCTAGCTCACAATGAGCAGTTCTTC. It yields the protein CASSSRLAHNEQFF.

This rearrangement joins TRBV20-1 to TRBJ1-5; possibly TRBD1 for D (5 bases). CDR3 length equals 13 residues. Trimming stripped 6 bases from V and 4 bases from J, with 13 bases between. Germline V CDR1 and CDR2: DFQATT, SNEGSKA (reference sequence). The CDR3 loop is CSARDDPNQPQHF. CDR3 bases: TGCAGTGCCCGGGACGACCCAAATCAGCCCCAGCATTTT.

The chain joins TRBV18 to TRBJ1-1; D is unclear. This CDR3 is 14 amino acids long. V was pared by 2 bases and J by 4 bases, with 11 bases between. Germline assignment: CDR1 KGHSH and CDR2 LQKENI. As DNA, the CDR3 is TGTGCCAGCTCACCAGGGTTGGAAAGCACTGAAGCTTTCTTT. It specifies CASSPGLESTEAFF.

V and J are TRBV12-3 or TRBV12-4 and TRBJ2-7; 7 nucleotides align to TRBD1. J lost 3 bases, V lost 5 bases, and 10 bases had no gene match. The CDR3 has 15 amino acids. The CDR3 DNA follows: TGTGCCAGCAGTCCTCATCGGGACAGCTACTACGAGCAGTACTTC. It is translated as CASSPHRDSYYEQYF.

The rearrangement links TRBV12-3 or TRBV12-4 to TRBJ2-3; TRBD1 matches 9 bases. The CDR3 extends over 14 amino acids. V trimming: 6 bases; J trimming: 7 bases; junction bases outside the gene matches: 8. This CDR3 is CASSPRTGENTQYF. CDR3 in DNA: TGTGCCAGCAGCCCCAGGACAGGGGAAAATACGCAGTATTTT.

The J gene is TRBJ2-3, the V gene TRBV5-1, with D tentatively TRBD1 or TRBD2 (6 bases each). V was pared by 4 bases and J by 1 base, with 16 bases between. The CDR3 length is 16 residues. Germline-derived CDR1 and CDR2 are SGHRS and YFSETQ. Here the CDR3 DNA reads TGCGCCAGCAGCAGGGGGGATACCGCTGGCACAGATACGCAGTATTTT. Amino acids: CASSRGDTAGTDTQYF.

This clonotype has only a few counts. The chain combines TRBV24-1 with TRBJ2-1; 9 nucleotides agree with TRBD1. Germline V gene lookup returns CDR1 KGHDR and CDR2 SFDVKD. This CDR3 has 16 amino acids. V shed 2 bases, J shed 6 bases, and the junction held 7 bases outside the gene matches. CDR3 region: CATSDYPGQGLNEQFF. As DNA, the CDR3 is TGTGCCACCAGTGATTATCCGGGACAGGGCCTCAATGAGCAGTTCTTC.